This TCR beta chain is drawn from a study of blood T cell repertoires in COVID-19. In the study overall: In each case, the material was cDNA or gDNA derived from T cells, B-cell-depleted T cells, or PBMCs.

Per the original methods: Cell counts per sample came from amplifying reference gene primers. The protocol was immunoSEQ multiplex PCR, while the TCRdb copy is restricted to in-frame clones and leaves out a portion. For V, J and clone size, that table is used; D and trimming come from the DNA. The table lists roughly 170,000 clones, more than 70% of them singletons. Individuals drawn from approximately 26 US areas were about 18 to 89 years old. Participant-given clinical history determined each cohort assignment. V was shortened by 3 bases and J by 1 base, with 6 bases between the two germline ends. Germline CDR1 and CDR2: MDHEN and SYDVKM. The length of the CDR3 is 14 residues.

The TCR comes from a woman in her forties or fifties in a cohort exposed to, infected with or recovered from COVID-19 (not recorded which). The sample taken for sequencing was PBMCs or T cells enriched from blood (not recorded which). The J gene is TRBJ2-2, the V gene TRBV28, with D hard to call. Written as DNA, the CDR3 is TGTGCCAGCAGTTTGTGGCAGAACACCGGGGAGCTGTTTTTT. Translation gives CASSLWQNTGELFF.